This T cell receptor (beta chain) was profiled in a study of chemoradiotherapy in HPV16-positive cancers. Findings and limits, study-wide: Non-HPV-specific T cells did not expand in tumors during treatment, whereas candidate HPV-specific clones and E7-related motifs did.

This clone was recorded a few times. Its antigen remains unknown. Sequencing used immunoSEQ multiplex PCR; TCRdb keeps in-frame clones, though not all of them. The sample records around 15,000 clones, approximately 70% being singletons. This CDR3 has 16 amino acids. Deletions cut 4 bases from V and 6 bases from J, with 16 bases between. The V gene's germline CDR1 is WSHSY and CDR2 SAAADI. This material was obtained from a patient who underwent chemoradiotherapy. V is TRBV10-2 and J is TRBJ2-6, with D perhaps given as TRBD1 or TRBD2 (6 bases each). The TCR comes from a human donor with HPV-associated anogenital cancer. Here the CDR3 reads CASSVSGGAEANVLTF. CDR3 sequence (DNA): TGCGCCAGCAGTGTTTCCGGGGGCGCTGAGGCCAACGTCCTGACTTTC.